This entry describes one T cell receptor beta chain. These data originate in a study of tumor-infiltrating lymphocytes in glioblastoma multiforme. Three nested ARM-PCR rounds with V-beta and C-beta primers built TCRB libraries. A single record per CDR3 protein comes from TCRdb applying MiXCR to the multiplex PCR reads. Seen here are some 14,000 distinct CDR3 sequences, roughly 74% observed once, and the top ten hold roughly 49%. The V end lost 4 bases, the J end lost 1 base, and 12 bases lay between the germline ends. Germline V lookup: CDR1 SGHNT, CDR2 YYREEE (reference sequence). The CDR3 is made up of 16 amino acids.

Sequencing used brain tumor tissue. The chain joins TRBV5-4 to TRBJ1-6; D might be TRBD1 (5 bases). This clonotype originated in a male donor with glioblastoma. The CDR3 sequence is CASSESGRSYNSPLHF. The CDR3 DNA is TGTGCCAGCAGCGAGTCAGGGAGGTCCTATAATTCACCCCTCCACTTT.